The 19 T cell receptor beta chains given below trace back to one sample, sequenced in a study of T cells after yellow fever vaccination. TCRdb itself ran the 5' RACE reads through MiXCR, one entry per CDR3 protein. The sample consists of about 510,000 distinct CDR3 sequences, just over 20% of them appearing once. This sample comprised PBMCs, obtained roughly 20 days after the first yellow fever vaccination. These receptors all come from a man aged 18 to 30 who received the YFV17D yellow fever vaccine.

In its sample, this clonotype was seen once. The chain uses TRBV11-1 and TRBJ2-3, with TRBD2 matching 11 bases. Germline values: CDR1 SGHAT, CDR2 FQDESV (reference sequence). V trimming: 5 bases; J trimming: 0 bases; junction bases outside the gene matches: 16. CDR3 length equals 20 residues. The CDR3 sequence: CASSPVIMLAGGPSTDTQYF. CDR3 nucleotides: TGTGCCAGCAGCCCAGTGATTATGCTAGCGGGGGGCCCTAGCACAGATACGCAGTATTTT. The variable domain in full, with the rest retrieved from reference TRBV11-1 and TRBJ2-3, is EAEVAQSPRYKITEKSQAVAFWCDPISGHATLYWYRQILGQGPELLVQFQDESVVDDSQLPKDRFSAERLKGVDSTLKIQPAELGDSAMYLCASSPVIMLAGGPSTDTQYFGPGTRLTVL.

The CDR3 here is CSARVAGVLNQPQHF. Written as DNA, the CDR3 is TGCAGTGCTAGAGTGGCGGGGGTCTTAAATCAGCCCCAGCATTTT. The V gene is TRBV20-1, the J gene TRBJ1-5, with D possibly being TRBD1 (5 bases). Germline V gives CDR1 DFQATT, CDR2 SNEGSKA (reference sequence). The V end lost 1 base, the J end lost 4 bases, and 14 bases lay between the germline ends. The length of the CDR3 is 15 residues.

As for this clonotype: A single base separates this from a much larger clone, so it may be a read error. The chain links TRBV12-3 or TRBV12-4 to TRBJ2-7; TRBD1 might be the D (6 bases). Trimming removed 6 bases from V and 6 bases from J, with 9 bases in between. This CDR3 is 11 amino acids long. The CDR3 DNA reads TGTGCCAGCAGCCAGGGGTTCGAGCAGTACGTC. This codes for CASSQGFEQYV.

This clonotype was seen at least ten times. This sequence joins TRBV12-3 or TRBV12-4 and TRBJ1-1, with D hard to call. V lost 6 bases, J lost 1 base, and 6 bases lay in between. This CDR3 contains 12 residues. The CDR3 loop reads CASSLWNTEAFF. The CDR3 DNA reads TGTGCCAGCAGCTTATGGAACACTGAAGCTTTCTTT.

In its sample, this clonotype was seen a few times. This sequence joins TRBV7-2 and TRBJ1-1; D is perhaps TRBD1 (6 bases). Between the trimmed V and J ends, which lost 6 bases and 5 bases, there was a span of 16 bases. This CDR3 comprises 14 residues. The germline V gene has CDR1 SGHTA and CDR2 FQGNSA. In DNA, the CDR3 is TGTGCCAGCAGTATACAGGGAGAAGGGACTGAAGCTTTCTTT. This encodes CASSIQGEGTEAFF.

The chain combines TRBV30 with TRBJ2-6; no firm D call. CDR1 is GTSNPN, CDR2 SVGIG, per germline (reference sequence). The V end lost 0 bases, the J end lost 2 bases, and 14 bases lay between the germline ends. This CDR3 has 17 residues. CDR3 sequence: CAWSVPRTFPGANVLTF. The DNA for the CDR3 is TGTGCCTGGAGTGTACCCCGCACGTTCCCTGGGGCCAACGTCCTGACTTTC.

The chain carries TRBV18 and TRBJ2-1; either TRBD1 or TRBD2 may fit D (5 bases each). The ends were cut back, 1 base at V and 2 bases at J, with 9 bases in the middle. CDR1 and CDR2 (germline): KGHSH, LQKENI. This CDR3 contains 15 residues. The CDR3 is CASSPQGSTYNEQFF. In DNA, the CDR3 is TGTGCCAGCTCACCACAGGGGAGTACCTACAATGAGCAGTTCTTC.

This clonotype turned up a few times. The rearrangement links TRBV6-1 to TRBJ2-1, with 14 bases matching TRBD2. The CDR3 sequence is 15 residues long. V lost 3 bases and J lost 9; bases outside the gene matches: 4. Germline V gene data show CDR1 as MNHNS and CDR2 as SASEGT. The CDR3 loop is CASSETSGGAGEQFF. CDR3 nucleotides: TGTGCCAGCAGTGAGACTAGCGGGGGGGCCGGTGAGCAGTTCTTC.

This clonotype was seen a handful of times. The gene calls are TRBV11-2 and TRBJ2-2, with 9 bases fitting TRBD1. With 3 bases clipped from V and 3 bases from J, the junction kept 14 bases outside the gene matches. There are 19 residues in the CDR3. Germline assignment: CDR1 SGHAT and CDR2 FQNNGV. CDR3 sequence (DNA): TGTGCCAGCAGCTTCGTGTACAGGGGGCCTAGTAAGGACACCGGGGAGCTGTTTTTT. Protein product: CASSFVYRGPSKDTGELFF.

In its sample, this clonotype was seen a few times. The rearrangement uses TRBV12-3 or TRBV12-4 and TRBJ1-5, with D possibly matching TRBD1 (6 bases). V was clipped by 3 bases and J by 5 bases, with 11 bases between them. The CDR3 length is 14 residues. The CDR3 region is CASSLYRVDQPQHF. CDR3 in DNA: TGTGCCAGCAGTTTGTACAGGGTGGATCAGCCCCAGCATTTT.

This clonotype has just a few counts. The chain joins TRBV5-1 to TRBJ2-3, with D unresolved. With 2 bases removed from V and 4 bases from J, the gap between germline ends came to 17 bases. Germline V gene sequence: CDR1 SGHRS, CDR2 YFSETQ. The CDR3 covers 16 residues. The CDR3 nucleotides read TGCGCCAGCAGCTTAGGTTCCCTAGGTCGACCAGATACGCAGTATTTT. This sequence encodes CASSLGSLGRPDTQYF.

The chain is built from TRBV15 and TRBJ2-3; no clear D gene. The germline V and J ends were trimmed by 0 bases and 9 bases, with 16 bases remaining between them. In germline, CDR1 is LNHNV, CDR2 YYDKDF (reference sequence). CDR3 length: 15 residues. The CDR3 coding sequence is TGTGCCACCAGCAGAGACCGAGGACCTAGTGGGACGCAGTATTTT. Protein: CATSRDRGPSGTQYF. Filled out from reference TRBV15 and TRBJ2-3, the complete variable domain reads DAMVIQNPRYQVTQFGKPVTLSCSQTLNHNVMYWYQQKSSQAPKLLFHYYDKDFNNEADTPDNFQSRRPNTSFCFLDIRSPGLGDTAMYLCATSRDRGPSGTQYFGPGTRLTVL.

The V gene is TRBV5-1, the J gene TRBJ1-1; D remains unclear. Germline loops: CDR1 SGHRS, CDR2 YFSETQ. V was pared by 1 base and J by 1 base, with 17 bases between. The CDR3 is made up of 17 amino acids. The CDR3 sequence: CASSLISVSETNTEAFF. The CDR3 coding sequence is TGCGCCAGCAGCTTGATATCAGTGAGCGAGACGAACACTGAAGCTTTCTTT. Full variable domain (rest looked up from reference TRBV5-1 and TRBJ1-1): KAGVTQTPRYLIKTRGQQVTLSCSPISGHRSVSWYQQTPGQGLQFLFEYFSETQRNKGNFPGRFSGRQFSNSRSEMNVSTLELGDSALYLCASSLISVSETNTEAFFGQGTRLTVV.

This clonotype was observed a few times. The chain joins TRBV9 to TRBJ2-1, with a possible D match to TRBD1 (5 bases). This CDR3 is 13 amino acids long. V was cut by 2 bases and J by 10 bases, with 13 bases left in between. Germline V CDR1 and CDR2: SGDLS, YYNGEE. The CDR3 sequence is CASSVQGDLEQFF. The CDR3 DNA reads TGTGCCAGCAGCGTCCAAGGGGATTTGGAGCAGTTCTTC.

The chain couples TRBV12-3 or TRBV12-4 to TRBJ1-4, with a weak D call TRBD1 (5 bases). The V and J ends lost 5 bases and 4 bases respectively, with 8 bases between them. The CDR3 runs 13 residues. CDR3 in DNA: TGTGCCAGCAGTCGCGACAGTAATGAAAAACTGTTTTTT. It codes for CASSRDSNEKLFF.

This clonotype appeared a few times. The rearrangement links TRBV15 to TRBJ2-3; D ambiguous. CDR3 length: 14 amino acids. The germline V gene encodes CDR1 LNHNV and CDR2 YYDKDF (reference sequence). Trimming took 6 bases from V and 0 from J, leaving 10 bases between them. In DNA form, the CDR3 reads TGTGCCACCAGGCGCATGTCTAGCACAGATACGCAGTATTTT. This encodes CATRRMSSTDTQYF.

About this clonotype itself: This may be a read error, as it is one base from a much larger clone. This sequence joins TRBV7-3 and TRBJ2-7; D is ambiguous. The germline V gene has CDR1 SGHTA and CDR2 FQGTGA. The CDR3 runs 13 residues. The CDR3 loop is CTSSPGVSYEQYF. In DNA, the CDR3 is TGTACCAGCAGCCCCGGAGTTTCCTACGAGCAGTACTTC.

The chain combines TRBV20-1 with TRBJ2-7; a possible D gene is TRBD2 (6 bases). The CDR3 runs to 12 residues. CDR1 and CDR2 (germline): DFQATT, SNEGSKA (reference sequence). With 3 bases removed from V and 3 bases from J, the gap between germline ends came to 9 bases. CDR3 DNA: TGCAGTGCTAGGGGGAGGTTCTACGAGCAGTACTTC. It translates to CSARGRFYEQYF.

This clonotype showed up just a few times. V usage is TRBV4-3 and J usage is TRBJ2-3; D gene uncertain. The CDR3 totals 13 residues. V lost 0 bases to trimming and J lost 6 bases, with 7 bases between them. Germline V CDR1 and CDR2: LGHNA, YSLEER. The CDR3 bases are TGCGCCAGCAGCCAAGACCAGGATGATACGCAGTATTTT. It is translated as CASSQDQDDTQYF.